These 18 T cell receptor beta chains were sequenced from one sample in a study of T cell responses to AZD1222 COVID-19 vaccine. Clones were sequenced by immunoSEQ multiplex PCR, and TCRdb holds only the in-frame ones, with some missing. The sample records some 120,000 clones, about nine tenths being singletons. The input for sequencing was peripheral blood, taken on day 0 of AZD1222 vaccination. Receptor source: an adult in good health.

The chain recombines TRBV5-1 with TRBJ2-1; no clear D. Between the trimmed V and J ends, which lost 4 bases and 9 bases, there was a span of 14 bases. Looked up from germline, CDR1 is SGHRS and CDR2 is YFSETQ. The CDR3 sequence is 13 residues long. The CDR3 loop reads CASSTQGRTEQFF. The CDR3 DNA sequence: TGCGCCAGCAGCACCCAAGGCCGGACTGAGCAGTTCTTC.

This sequence joins TRBV28 and TRBJ1-5, with a tentative D call TRBD1 (5 bases). This CDR3 has 17 residues. V lost 6 bases and J lost 4, with 22 bases in between. Germline V gene lookup returns CDR1 MDHEN and CDR2 SYDVKM. CDR3 coding DNA: TGTGCCAGCAGCCAGGGCGGGACCCCCATAGGGAATCAGCCCCAGCATTTT. Translating it yields CASSQGGTPIGNQPQHF.

The DNA for the CDR3 is TGTGCCAGCAGTAGACAGGGCCCCATCTCCTACGAGCAGTACTTC. As protein: CASSRQGPISYEQYF. This rearrangement joins TRBV6-6 to TRBJ2-7; 7 nucleotides match TRBD1. The CDR3 runs 15 residues. Germline trimming cut 5 bases from V and 0 bases from J; bases unmatched to any gene: 7. Germline values: CDR1 MNHNY, CDR2 SVGAGI (reference sequence).

The rearrangement joins TRBV19 to TRBJ2-7; TRBD1 might be the D (5 bases). Germline assignment: CDR1 LNHDA and CDR2 SQIVND (reference sequence). With 3 bases removed from V and 3 bases from J, the gap between germline ends came to 12 bases. This CDR3 comprises 14 residues. The CDR3 nucleotides read TGTGCCAGTAGTATTATGGCAGGGTACTACGAGCAGTACTTC. Translation: CASSIMAGYYEQYF.

This chain connects TRBV28 to TRBJ2-2; 9 bases map to TRBD1. The CDR3 sequence is 15 residues long. Unmatched junction bases numbered 3, after V lost 4 bases and J lost 3 bases. Germline CDR1 reads MDHEN; CDR2 reads SYDVKM. As DNA, the CDR3 is TGTGCCAGCAGTTCGGGACAGGGAGACACCGGGGAGCTGTTTTTT. Protein product: CASSSGQGDTGELFF.

The chain recombines TRBV6-5 with TRBJ1-2, with a tentative D call TRBD1 (5 bases). From germline, CDR1 is MNHEY and CDR2 SVGAGI. The CDR3 has 14 amino acids. Trimming took 5 bases from V and 0 from J, leaving 10 bases between them. In nucleotides, the CDR3 is TGTGCCAGCAGTCGACAGCGTCCTAACTATGGCTACACCTTC. Residues: CASSRQRPNYGYTF.

CDR3 bases: TGTGCCAGCAGCTTGGGGCAAGGGGGCGGGCGAGAGACCCAGTACTTC. As protein: CASSLGQGGGRETQYF. The genes are TRBV5-4 and TRBJ2-5, with 7 bases that match TRBD1. V trimming: 0 bases; J trimming: 4 bases; junction bases outside the gene matches: 9. In germline, CDR1 is SGHNT, CDR2 YYREEE (reference sequence). The CDR3 length is 16 residues.

This sequence joins TRBV28 and TRBJ1-3; unclear D gene. Trimming took off 6 bases at V and 0 bases at J, with 12 bases between the two ends. The CDR3 contains 15 residues. Germline CDR1 and CDR2: MDHEN and SYDVKM. Here the CDR3 DNA reads TGTGCCAGCAGCTCCGGGTCCATCTCTGGAAACACCATATATTTT. It translates to CASSSGSISGNTIYF.

The V and J genes are TRBV28 and TRBJ2-7, with D uncertain. The CDR3 totals 15 residues. Germline V CDR1 and CDR2: MDHEN, SYDVKM. V dropped 7 bases and J dropped 0 bases, with 16 bases sitting between them. The CDR3 nucleotides read TGTGCCAGCACTCCCCCAGGCAGAAGCTCCTACGAGCAGTACTTC. Translating it yields CASTPPGRSSYEQYF. Supplemented by reference TRBV28 and TRBJ2-7, the full variable domain reads DVKVTQSSRYLVKRTGEKVFLECVQDMDHENMFWYRQDPGLGLRLIYFSYDVKMKEKGDIPEGYSVSREKKERFSLILESASTNQTSMYLCASTPPGRSSYEQYFGPGTRLTVT.

The chain employs TRBV6-6 and TRBJ2-7, with a possible D match to TRBD1 (5 bases). This CDR3 has 15 amino acids. Germline CDR1 is MNHNY and CDR2 is SVGAGI (reference sequence). Trimming shortened V by 0 bases and J by 5 bases, and 14 bases separated the two germline ends. The CDR3 bases are TGTGCCAGCAGTTACTCGCAGGGAATCAACCACGAGCAGTACTTC. This translates into CASSYSQGINHEQYF.

CDR3 DNA sequence: TGTGCCAGCAGCCAAGCTTGGGCGGGGAACACTGAAGCTTTCTTT. Its protein is CASSQAWAGNTEAFF. This rearrangement joins TRBV3-1 (or the pseudogene TRBV3-2) to TRBJ1-1, with D unclear. Per the germline V gene, CDR1 is LGHDT and CDR2 is YNNKEL (reference sequence). V was shortened by 1 base and J by 1 base, with 10 bases between the two germline ends. The CDR3 is made up of 15 amino acids.

V gene TRBV28 combines with J gene TRBJ1-5, with no clear D. The CDR3 consists of 15 residues. The V end lost 6 bases, the J end lost 0 bases, and 12 bases lay between the germline ends. Germline CDR1 and CDR2: MDHEN and SYDVKM. CDR3 bases: TGTGCCAGCAGCCCCGGACGGATTAGCAATCAGCCCCAGCATTTT. It specifies CASSPGRISNQPQHF.

The chain carries TRBV5-6 and TRBJ2-3; D uncertain. V gave up 4 bases and J gave up 2 bases, with 8 bases separating them. Germline assignment: CDR1 SGHDT and CDR2 YYEEEE. The length of the CDR3 is 13 residues. CDR3 sequence (DNA): TGTGCCAGCAGCGCACACGCCACAGATACGCAGTATTTT. Amino acids: CASSAHATDTQYF.

V and J are TRBV6-1 and TRBJ2-7; TRBD1 matches 7 bases. The V and J ends lost 5 bases and 2 bases, in that order; junction bases with no gene match: 9. The germline V gene has CDR1 MNHNS and CDR2 SASEGT. There are 15 residues in the CDR3. CDR3 in amino acids: CASSTRKGAAYEQYF. In nucleotides, the CDR3 is TGTGCCAGCAGTACCCGGAAGGGGGCGGCCTACGAGCAGTACTTC.

The chain links TRBV3-1 (or the pseudogene TRBV3-2) to TRBJ2-7; TRBD2 agrees at 8 bases. V lost 4 bases to trimming and J lost 4 bases; unmatched junction nucleotides: 6. This CDR3 spans 14 amino acids. CDR1 and CDR2 (germline): LGHDT, YNNKEL (reference sequence). The chain's CDR3 is CASSLGLARYEQYF. For the CDR3, the DNA is TGTGCCAGCAGCCTCGGACTAGCCAGGTACGAGCAGTACTTC.

This clone appeared a single time. The chain recombines TRBV7-2 with TRBJ2-5; D gene uncertain. The CDR3 length is 16 residues. Trimming took 5 bases from V and 4 from J, leaving 20 bases between them. Germline CDR1 reads SGHTA; CDR2 reads FQGNSA. Here the CDR3 reads CASSTWAGVSGETQYF. The CDR3 DNA reads as TGTGCCAGCAGCACCTGGGCTGGGGTCAGTGGAGAGACCCAGTACTTC.

CDR3 amino acids: CASSPGQASYEQYF. CDR3 sequence (DNA): TGTGCCAGCTCACCAGGACAAGCCTCCTACGAGCAGTACTTC. The chain has TRBV18 and TRBJ2-7, with D possibly TRBD1 on 5 matching bases. Germline CDR1 KGHSH, CDR2 LQKENI. V was pared by 2 bases and J by 0 bases, with 8 bases between. The CDR3 loop spans 14 amino acids.

The chain has TRBV5-5 and TRBJ2-3; tentatively, D is TRBD2 (6 bases). The CDR3 is 17 amino acids. V was shortened by 0 bases and J by 4 bases, with 18 bases between the two germline ends. Germline V lookup: CDR1 SGHKS, CDR2 YYEKEE (reference sequence). The CDR3 loop reads CASSLEGAGLVADTQYF. Here the CDR3 DNA reads TGTGCCAGCAGCTTGGAGGGAGCGGGTTTGGTGGCAGATACGCAGTATTTT.